This TCR beta chain was captured in a study of metastatic and nonmetastatic thyroid tumors. Study background: A comparison of repertoires was made across blood and tumor or nodule tissue from malignant and benign thyroid patients. Findings and caveats of the study: In both blood and tumor samples, TCR beta diversity was reported significantly higher for malignant than benign nodules.

The CDR3 consists of 15 residues. Trimming took 6 bases from V and 7 from J; bases not matched to a gene: 10. Germline assignment: CDR1 MNHNS and CDR2 SASEGT. In the authors' workflow: Built for papillary thyroid cancer, a distant-metastasis classifier drew on CDR3 differences across clinicopathological groups. TCRdb re-analyzed the PCR reads using MiXCR. The V and J calls, along with clone size, are taken from TCRdb and not from the paper's own processing. The table has 15,000 to 20,000 clones, less than 40% seen once; the top ten hold roughly 10%. Turning to this clone: Its antigen remains unidentified.

Patients underwent thyroid surgery, and none had received any treatment before it. The TCR was taken from a male donor with papillary thyroid cancer or a benign thyroid nodule (not recorded which). Some clones in this sample may be carry-over from other donors' samples. J is TRBJ1-1 and V is TRBV6-1, with 11 bases matching TRBD1. The sequenced material came from tumor tissue. The DNA of the CDR3 is TGTGCCAGCAGCCGCGCCCGGACAGGGGGCAATGAAGCTTTCTTT. Translation: CASSRARTGGNEAFF.